This passage covers 22 T cell receptor beta chains from one sample sequenced in a study of technical replicates of blood from a few donors. Repertoires were generated with immunoSEQ multiplex PCR, while TCRdb's copy carries only in-frame clones and drops some. The sample holds approximately 81,000 clones; more than 90% are singletons and the top ten take roughly 0.37%. Specimen: T cells isolated from PBMCs. These TCRs come from a human donor in good health.

The chain links TRBV11-2 to TRBJ2-7, with 7 positions matching TRBD1. J lost 4 bases, V lost 3 bases, and 9 bases had no gene match. The length of the CDR3 is 15 residues. The germline V gene has CDR1 SGHAT and CDR2 FQNNGV. CDR3 DNA sequence: TGTGCCAGCAGCTTCACAGGGGAAATATATTACGAGCAGTACTTC. This translates into CASSFTGEIYYEQYF.

This clone is a singleton in its sample. This chain links TRBV7-3 with TRBJ2-3; tentatively, D is TRBD1 (6 bases). Germline loops: CDR1 SGHTA, CDR2 FQGTGA. The CDR3 consists of 13 residues. V gave up 2 bases and J gave up 6 bases, with 9 bases separating them. The CDR3 DNA reads TGTGCCAGCAGCTTATCAGGACAGGATACGCAGTATTTT. Its protein is CASSLSGQDTQYF.

The V call is TRBV27, the J call TRBJ2-7; perhaps TRBD2 as D (5 bases). Germline V gene data show CDR1 as MNHEY and CDR2 as SMNVEV (reference sequence). The CDR3 length is 13 residues. The ends were cut back, 2 bases at V and 6 bases at J, with 11 bases in the middle. CDR3 in amino acids: CASSLTFGVEQYF. CDR3 in DNA: TGTGCCAGCAGTTTAACGTTCGGGGTCGAGCAGTACTTC.

This clone was seen just once. The chain links TRBV10-1 to TRBJ2-3, with a weak D call TRBD2 (6 bases). This CDR3 has 15 amino acids. Trimming removed 0 bases at V and 6 bases at J, with 13 bases between. The germline gives CDR1 WNHNN, CDR2 SYGVQD (reference sequence). CDR3 in DNA: TGCGCCAGCAGTGAGTCCAGCGGAGGGGTGGATACGCAGTATTTT. This encodes CASSESSGGVDTQYF.

The chain employs TRBV5-6 and TRBJ1-4, with a possible D match to TRBD1 (6 bases). Between the trimmed V and J ends, which lost 3 bases and 7 bases, there was a span of 13 bases. The CDR3 is 14 residues long. Germline V gene lookup returns CDR1 SGHDT and CDR2 YYEEEE. This CDR3 is CASSWGPDSEKLFF. The CDR3 DNA reads TGTGCCAGCAGCTGGGGGCCCGATTCTGAAAAACTGTTTTTT.

The chain carries TRBV30 and TRBJ2-3; TRBD1 might be the D (6 bases). The CDR3 runs to 16 residues. Between the trimmed V and J ends, which lost 0 bases and 4 bases, there was a span of 17 bases. Germline lookup yields CDR1 GTSNPN and CDR2 SVGIG (reference sequence). The CDR3 coding sequence is TGTGCCTGGAGTGTACCCCGGACAGAGCGAGCAGATACGCAGTATTTT. It yields the protein CAWSVPRTERADTQYF.

The rearrangement uses TRBV7-9 and TRBJ2-5, with D unclear. Trimming took off 2 bases at V and 3 bases at J, with 4 bases between the two ends. The CDR3 sequence is 12 residues long. Germline V lookup: CDR1 SEHNR, CDR2 FQNEAQ (reference sequence). The CDR3 is CASSLLEETQYF. Written as DNA, the CDR3 is TGTGCCAGCAGCTTATTAGAAGAGACCCAGTACTTC. The variable domain in full, completed from reference TRBV7-9 and TRBJ2-5, reads DTGVSQNPRHKITKRGQNVTFRCDPISEHNRLYWYRQTLGQGPEFLTYFQNEAQLEKSRLLSDRFSAERPKGSFSTLEIQRTEQGDSAMYLCASSLLEETQYFGPGTRLLVL.

The rearrangement uses TRBV7-9 and TRBJ2-1; 8 bases line up with TRBD1. The CDR3 totals 16 residues. Germline lookup yields CDR1 SEHNR and CDR2 FQNEAQ (reference sequence). Trimming at V came to 6 bases and at J to 8 bases, leaving 15 bases not matched to a gene. Here the CDR3 DNA reads TGTGCCAGCAGTCGCACAGGGGGTCGCCAGTCGGATGAGCAGTTCTTC. This encodes CASSRTGGRQSDEQFF.

V and J are TRBV2 and TRBJ1-4, with D unresolved. Germline values: CDR1 SNHLY, CDR2 FYNNEI. This CDR3 region has 11 residues. Trimming cost V 0 bases and J 10 bases, with 3 bases left between them. The CDR3 reads CASSEAGKLFF. The CDR3 DNA reads as TGTGCCAGCAGTGAAGCCGGAAAACTGTTTTTT.

The rearrangement uses TRBV6-6 and TRBJ1-4, with 7 bases that match TRBD1. The junction had 8 bases not matched to a gene; V was cut back by 6 bases and J by 7 bases. From germline, CDR1 is MNHNY and CDR2 SVGAGI (reference sequence). CDR3 size: 14 residues. The CDR3 loop is CASSYGQGGEKLFF. As DNA, the CDR3 is TGTGCCAGCAGCTACGGGCAGGGGGGTGAAAAACTGTTTTTT.

This clone was counted a single time. The genes are TRBV6-1 and TRBJ1-5; D possibly corresponds to TRBD1 (5 bases). This CDR3 has 18 residues. Trimming took off 3 bases at V and 2 bases at J, with 20 bases between the two ends. CDR1 and CDR2 from the germline V gene are MNHNS and SASEGT. CDR3 coding DNA: TGTGCCAGCAGTGAGATGACTGTGAGACAGTTTCGCAATCAGCCCCAGCATTTT. It is translated as CASSEMTVRQFRNQPQHF.

The chain combines TRBV30 with TRBJ2-2; a weak D match, TRBD1 (6 bases). This CDR3 region has 12 residues. V lost 2 bases, J lost 7 bases, and 8 bases lay in between. Germline loops: CDR1 GTSNPN, CDR2 SVGIG (reference sequence). The CDR3 here is CAWSLGGGELFF. The CDR3 coding sequence is TGTGCCTGGAGTTTAGGGGGCGGGGAGCTGTTTTTT.

V gene TRBV4-2 combines with J gene TRBJ1-1; unclear D gene. Germline V gene data show CDR1 as LGHNA and CDR2 as YNFKEQ. Trimming pared 4 bases from V and 0 bases from J, leaving 12 bases between. The CDR3 extends over 15 amino acids. In nucleotides, the CDR3 is TGTGCCAGCAGCCCCGGCGGTTACATGAACACTGAAGCTTTCTTT. This gives the protein CASSPGGYMNTEAFF.

This chain joins TRBV6-5 and TRBJ1-5; possibly TRBD1 for D (6 bases). Between the trimmed V and J ends, which lost 6 bases and 3 bases, there was a span of 15 bases. Germline values: CDR1 MNHEY, CDR2 SVGAGI. This CDR3 is built from 15 residues. The CDR3 DNA sequence: TGTGCCAGCAGCAAGGACAGCCTTGCCAATCAGCCCCAGCATTTT. Amino acids: CASSKDSLANQPQHF.

This chain connects TRBV12-5 to TRBJ1-4, with D perhaps TRBD1 (6 bases). CDR3 length: 14 residues. The V gene lost 7 bases and the J gene lost 5 bases, with 14 bases spanning the gap. Germline lookup yields CDR1 LGHNT and CDR2 FRNRAP. The CDR3 coding sequence is TGTGCTAGTGTGATGGACAGTCTAAATGAAAAACTGTTTTTT. Amino acids: CASVMDSLNEKLFF.

The chain has TRBV5-1 and TRBJ2-5; D uncertain. The germline V gene encodes CDR1 SGHRS and CDR2 YFSETQ. V gave up 6 bases and J gave up 6 bases, with 12 bases separating them. The CDR3 consists of 12 residues. The CDR3 region is CASTEASKTQYF. The CDR3 DNA reads TGCGCCAGCACCGAAGCATCTAAGACCCAGTACTTC.

The chain is built from TRBV19 and TRBJ2-6, with D hard to call. CDR1 is LNHDA, CDR2 SQIVND, per germline (reference sequence). Trimming cost V 5 bases and J 2 bases, with 13 bases left between them. CDR3 length: 16 residues. CDR3 coding DNA: TGTGCCAGTAGTGTTGCGGAATTTCCTGGGGCCAACGTCCTGACTTTC. Its protein is CASSVAEFPGANVLTF.

The chain joins TRBV29-1 to TRBJ1-1; perhaps TRBD1 as D (6 bases). The CDR3 runs to 13 residues. The germline V gene encodes CDR1 SQVTM and CDR2 ANQGSEA. V shed 7 bases and J shed 0 bases, with 12 bases lying between them. The CDR3 region is CSGDTFMNTEAFF. The DNA of the CDR3 is TGCAGCGGGGACACCTTCATGAACACTGAAGCTTTCTTT. The full variable domain, with the rest looked up from reference TRBV29-1 and TRBJ1-1, is SAVISQKPSRDICQRGTSLTIQCQVDSQVTMMFWYRQQPGQSLTLIATANQGSEATYESGFVIDKFPISRPNLTFSTLTVSNMSPEDSSIYLCSGDTFMNTEAFFGQGTRLTVV.

The rearrangement uses TRBV27 and TRBJ2-5, with 9 bases lining up with TRBD2. Germline V gene sequence: CDR1 MNHEY, CDR2 SMNVEV (reference sequence). J was trimmed by 11 bases and V by 2 bases; bases with no gene match: 12. The CDR3 is 15 amino acids. The CDR3: CASSLGGRAGGVQYF. CDR3 nucleotide sequence: TGTGCCAGCAGTTTAGGCGGGAGGGCCGGGGGCGTACAGTACTTC.

This chain uses TRBV6-6 with TRBJ1-2; D not resolved. The germline V and J ends were trimmed by 2 bases and 4 bases, with 14 bases remaining between them. Germline V gives CDR1 MNHNY, CDR2 SVGAGI (reference sequence). This CDR3 has 15 amino acids. For the CDR3, the DNA is TGTGCCAGCAGTTACCCCTCAAACCCGGGCTATGGCTACACCTTC. Protein: CASSYPSNPGYGYTF.

This clone has just one count. This chain joins TRBV27 and TRBJ1-2; TRBD1 matches at 9 bases. This CDR3 has 14 residues. The V gene end was trimmed by 6 bases and the J gene end by 2 bases; junction bases not matched to a gene: 4. CDR1 is MNHEY, CDR2 SMNVEV, per germline (reference sequence). CDR3 loop: CASRDRGSNYGYTF. The CDR3 DNA sequence: TGTGCCAGCAGGGACAGGGGATCGAACTATGGCTACACCTTC.

The genes are TRBV7-8 and TRBJ2-1; possibly TRBD1 for D (5 bases). The CDR3 is 14 residues long. V dropped 1 base and J dropped 9 bases, with 13 bases sitting between them. Germline V gene lookup returns CDR1 SGHVS and CDR2 FQNEAQ. The CDR3 DNA follows: TGTGCCAGCAGCTTAGAGCAGGTGGGGCCTGAGCAGTTCTTC. It encodes CASSLEQVGPEQFF.